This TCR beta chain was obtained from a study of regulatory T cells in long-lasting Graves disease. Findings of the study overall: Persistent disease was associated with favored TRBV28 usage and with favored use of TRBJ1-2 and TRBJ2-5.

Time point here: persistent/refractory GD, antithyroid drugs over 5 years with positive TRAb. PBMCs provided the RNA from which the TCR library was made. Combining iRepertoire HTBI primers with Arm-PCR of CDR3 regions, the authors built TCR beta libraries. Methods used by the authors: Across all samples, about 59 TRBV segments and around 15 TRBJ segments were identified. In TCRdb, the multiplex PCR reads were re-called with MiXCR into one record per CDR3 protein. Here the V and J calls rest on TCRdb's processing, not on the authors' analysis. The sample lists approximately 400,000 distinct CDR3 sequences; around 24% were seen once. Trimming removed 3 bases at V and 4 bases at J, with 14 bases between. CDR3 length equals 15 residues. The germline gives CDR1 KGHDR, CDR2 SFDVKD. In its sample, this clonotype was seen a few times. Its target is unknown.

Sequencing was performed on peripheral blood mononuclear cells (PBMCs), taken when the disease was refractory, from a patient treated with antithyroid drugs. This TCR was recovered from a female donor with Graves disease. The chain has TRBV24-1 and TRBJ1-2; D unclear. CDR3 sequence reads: CATSDPRTDLYGYTF. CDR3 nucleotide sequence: TGTGCCACCAGTGATCCCAGGACGGACCTCTATGGCTACACCTTC.